This T cell receptor (beta chain) was captured by sequencing in a study of T cell repertoires in cytomegalovirus infection. Study overall: The authors relied on CMV epitopes, both recently identified HLA-C-restricted and well-studied HLA-B-restricted. Public TCR beta signatures provided an indication of both CMV infection and a matching HLA type. Whole-study results and caveats: Clonotype analysis showed dominance of the ex vivo response by HLA-C-restricted CMV-specific TCR beta clonotypes. The cumulative frequency of public TCR beta families distinguished individuals who carried CMV together with the relevant HLA.

Concerning this clonotype itself: The antigen is not known.

The CDR3 covers 12 residues. In germline, CDR1 is SQVTM, CDR2 ANQGSEA. The ends lost 5 bases at V and 1 base at J; junction bases unmatched: 2. From the reads, TCRdb called clonotypes with MiXCR, one entry per CDR3 protein. The sample lists about 890,000 distinct CDR3 sequences, 31% occurring once. The rearrangement uses TRBV29-1 and TRBJ2-7, with TRBD2 matching over 7 bases. The clonotype was recovered from a human donor in good health (CMV status not recorded). Some clones in this sample may be carry-over from other donors' samples. Sequencing used cultured CD8+ T cells from PBMCs, obtained from culture after CMV antigen stimulation. The DNA for the CDR3 is TGCAGCGTTACTAGCGAGTCCTACGAGCAGTACTTC. It translates to CSVTSESYEQYF.